These T cell receptor beta chains were read from a single sample in a study of technical replicates of blood from a few donors. This table comes from immunoSEQ multiplex PCR, and its TCRdb copy is limited to in-frame clones, with some not included. The repertoire holds tens of thousands of clones, with about 86% as singletons. Sequences were obtained from PBMCs. Receptors were obtained from a human donor in good health. Some clones in this sample may be carry-over from other donors' samples. Each CDR3 is given without its conserved first and last residue. Rows give clone size only sometimes, using once, few, many, or a class for an expanded clone.

j_call	v_call	clone_size	cdr3_aa
TRBJ1-1	TRBV7-9	once	ASSSTGGLNTEAF
TRBJ1-5	TRBV18	-	ASSPGTADQPQH
TRBJ2-3	TRBV19	-	ASSGGEAGTDTQY
TRBJ2-3	TRBV2	-	ASASGGLSTDTQY
TRBJ2-6	TRBV11-2	-	ASSPALGVRSGANVLT
TRBJ2-1	TRBV7-3	-	ASSLEGAGEQF
TRBJ2-5	TRBV9	-	ASSKTSGREETQY
TRBJ2-7	TRBV7-2	-	ASSFGLAGVGEQY
TRBJ2-7	TRBV25-1	-	ASSGRGHNYEQY
TRBJ2-3	TRBV11-2	-	ASSFVKRSSTDTQY
TRBJ2-3	TRBV10-2	-	ASSGSEGAASTDTQY
TRBJ1-1	TRBV4-1	few	ASRPGTGGRGDTEAF